This T cell receptor beta chain was sequenced for a study of T cells expressing NK-cell markers. Study-level background: One of eight sequenced donors was HCMV-seronegative; the other seven were seropositive. Broader study findings: There remained a lack of clarity about HCMV specificity of expanded NKG2C+ T cell clones.

Comment on this clonotype: Its specificity is unknown.

Beta-chain TCR cDNA was generated via 5'RACE template switching with UMIs. Reprocessing the 5' RACE reads, TCRdb reports a single entry for every CDR3 protein and omits DNA. The sample's table shows approximately 420,000 distinct CDR3 sequences. The sample comprised blood T cells: a sorted CD56 or NKG2C T cell subset, CD4+ or CD8+ T cells, or bulk PBMC T cells (not recorded which). This sequence was found in a woman between 50 and 59 years old in good health.

The CDR3 spells CASSTGTGNTIYF. This sequence joins TRBV12-3 or TRBV12-4 and TRBJ1-3; the TRBD1 assignment by TCRdb is unverifiable without DNA. The CDR3 consists of 13 residues.